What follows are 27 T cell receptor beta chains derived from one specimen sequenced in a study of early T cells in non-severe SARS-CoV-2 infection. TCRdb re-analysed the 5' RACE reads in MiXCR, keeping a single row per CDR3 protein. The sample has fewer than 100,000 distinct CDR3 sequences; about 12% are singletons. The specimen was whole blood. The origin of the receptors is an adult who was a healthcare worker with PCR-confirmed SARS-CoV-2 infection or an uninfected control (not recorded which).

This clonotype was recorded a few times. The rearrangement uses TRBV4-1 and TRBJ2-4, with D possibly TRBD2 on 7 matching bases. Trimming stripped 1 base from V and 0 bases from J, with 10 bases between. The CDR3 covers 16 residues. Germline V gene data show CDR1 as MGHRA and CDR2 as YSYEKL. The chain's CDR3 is CASSQGRGGAKNIQYF. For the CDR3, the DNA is TGCGCCAGCAGCCAAGGAAGGGGGGGAGCCAAAAACATTCAGTACTTC.

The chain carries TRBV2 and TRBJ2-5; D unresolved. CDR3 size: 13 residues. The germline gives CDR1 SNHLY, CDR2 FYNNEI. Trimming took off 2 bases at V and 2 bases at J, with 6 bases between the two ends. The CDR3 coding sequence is TGTGCCAGCAGTGAATATGGGCAAGAGACCCAGTACTTC. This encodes CASSEYGQETQYF.

The CDR3 DNA follows: TGCAGCGCCGAACCCCGGGACAGGGGGACCGGGGAGCTGTTTTTT. Its protein is CSAEPRDRGTGELFF. The chain carries TRBV29-1 and TRBJ2-2; 11 nucleotides agree with TRBD1. Trimming took 7 bases from V and 5 from J; bases not matched to a gene: 9. In germline, CDR1 is SQVTM, CDR2 ANQGSEA. CDR3 size: 15 residues.

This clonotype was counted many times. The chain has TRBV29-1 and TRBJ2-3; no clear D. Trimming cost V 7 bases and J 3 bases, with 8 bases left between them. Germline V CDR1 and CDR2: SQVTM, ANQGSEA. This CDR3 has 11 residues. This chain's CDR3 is CSARVTDTQYF. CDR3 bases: TGCAGCGCGCGCGTAACAGATACGCAGTATTTT.

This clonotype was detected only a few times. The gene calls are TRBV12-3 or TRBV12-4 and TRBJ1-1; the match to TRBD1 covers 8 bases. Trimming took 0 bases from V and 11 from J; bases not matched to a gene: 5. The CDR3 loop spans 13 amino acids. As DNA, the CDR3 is TGTGCCAGCAGTTTAGCTCTGACAGGGGACGCTTTCTTT. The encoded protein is CASSLALTGDAFF.

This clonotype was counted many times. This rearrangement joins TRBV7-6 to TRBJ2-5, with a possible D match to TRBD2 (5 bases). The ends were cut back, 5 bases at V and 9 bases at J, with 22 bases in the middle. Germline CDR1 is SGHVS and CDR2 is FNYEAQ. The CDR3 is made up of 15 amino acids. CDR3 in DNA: TGTGCCAGCAGCCTCCCACCCGGGCGGCTCGGGGCCCAGTACTTC. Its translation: CASSLPPGRLGAQYF.

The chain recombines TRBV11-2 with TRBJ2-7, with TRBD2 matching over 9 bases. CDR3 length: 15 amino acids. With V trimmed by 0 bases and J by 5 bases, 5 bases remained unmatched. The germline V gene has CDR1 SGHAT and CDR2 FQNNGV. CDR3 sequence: CASSLEVAGEDEQYF. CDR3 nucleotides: TGTGCCAGCAGCTTAGAGGTAGCGGGAGAGGACGAGCAGTACTTC. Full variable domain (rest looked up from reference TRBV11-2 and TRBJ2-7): EAGVAQSPRYKIIEKRQSVAFWCNPISGHATLYWYQQILGQGPKLLIQFQNNGVVDDSQLPKDRFSAERLKGVDSTLKIQPAKLEDSAVYLCASSLEVAGEDEQYFGPGTRLTVT.

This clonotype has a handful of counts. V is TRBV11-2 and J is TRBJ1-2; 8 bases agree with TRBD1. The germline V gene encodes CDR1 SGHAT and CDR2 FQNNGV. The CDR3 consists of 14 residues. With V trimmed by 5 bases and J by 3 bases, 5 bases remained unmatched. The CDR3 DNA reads TGTGCCAGCAGCCCGCTGGACAGGGACTATGGCTACACCTTC. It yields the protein CASSPLDRDYGYTF.

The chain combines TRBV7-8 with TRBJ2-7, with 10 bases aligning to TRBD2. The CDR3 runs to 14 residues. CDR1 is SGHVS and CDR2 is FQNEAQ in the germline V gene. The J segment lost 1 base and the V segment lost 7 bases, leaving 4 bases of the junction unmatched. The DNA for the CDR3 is TGTGCCAGCACCCTAGCGGGAGCGTCCTACGAGCAGTACTTC. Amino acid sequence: CASTLAGASYEQYF.

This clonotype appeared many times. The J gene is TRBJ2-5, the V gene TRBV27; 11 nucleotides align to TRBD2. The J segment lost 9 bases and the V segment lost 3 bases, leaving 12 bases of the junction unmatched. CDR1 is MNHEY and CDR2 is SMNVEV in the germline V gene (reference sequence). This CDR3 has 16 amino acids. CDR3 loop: CASSLTGLAATVAQYF. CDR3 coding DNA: TGTGCCAGCAGTTTGACGGGACTAGCGGCGACAGTGGCCCAGTACTTC.

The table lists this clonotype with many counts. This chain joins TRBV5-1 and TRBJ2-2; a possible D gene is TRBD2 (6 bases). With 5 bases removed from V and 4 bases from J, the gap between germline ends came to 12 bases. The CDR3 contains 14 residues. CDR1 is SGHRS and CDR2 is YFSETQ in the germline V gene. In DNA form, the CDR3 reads TGCGCCAGCAGAAAGGAAGCGGGCACCGGGGAGCTGTTTTTT. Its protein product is CASRKEAGTGELFF.

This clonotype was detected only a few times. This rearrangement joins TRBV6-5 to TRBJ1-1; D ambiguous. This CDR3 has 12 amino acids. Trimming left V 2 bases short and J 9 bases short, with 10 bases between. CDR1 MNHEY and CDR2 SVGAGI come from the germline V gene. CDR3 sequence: CASSYPAAKAFF. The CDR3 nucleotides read TGTGCCAGCAGTTACCCGGCGGCCAAAGCTTTCTTT.

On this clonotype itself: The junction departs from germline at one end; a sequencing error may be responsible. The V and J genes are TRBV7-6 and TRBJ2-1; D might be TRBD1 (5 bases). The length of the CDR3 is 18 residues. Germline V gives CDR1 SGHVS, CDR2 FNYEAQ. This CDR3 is CASSLGWATDSSYNEQFF. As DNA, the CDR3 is TGTGCCAGCAGCTTGGGCTGGGCGACAGATAGCTCCTACAATGAACAGTTCTTC.

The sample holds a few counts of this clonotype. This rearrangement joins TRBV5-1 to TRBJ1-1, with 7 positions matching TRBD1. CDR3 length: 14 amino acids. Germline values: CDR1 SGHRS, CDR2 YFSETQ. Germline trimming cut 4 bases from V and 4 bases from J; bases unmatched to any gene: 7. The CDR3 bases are TGCGCCAGCAGCAGAGGGACAGAGGGCACTGAAGCTTTCTTT. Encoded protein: CASSRGTEGTEAFF.

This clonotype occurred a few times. CDR3 coding DNA: TGCGCCAGCAGCCAAGAACAAGCGGGGCTATTCACAGATACGCAGTATTTT. Translation: CASSQEQAGLFTDTQYF. J is TRBJ2-3 and V is TRBV4-1, with 7 bases that match TRBD2. Germline CDR1 reads MGHRA; CDR2 reads YSYEKL. J gave up 2 bases and V 0 bases, and 8 bases lay outside the gene matches. This CDR3 contains 17 residues.

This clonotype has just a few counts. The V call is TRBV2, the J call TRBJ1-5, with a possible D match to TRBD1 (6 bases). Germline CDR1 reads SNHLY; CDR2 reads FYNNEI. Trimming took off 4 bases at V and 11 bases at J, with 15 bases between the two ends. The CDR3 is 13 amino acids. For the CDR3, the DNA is TGTGCCAGCAGTGGGGGGCCCCTTAAGGCCCAGCATTTT. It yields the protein CASSGGPLKAQHF.

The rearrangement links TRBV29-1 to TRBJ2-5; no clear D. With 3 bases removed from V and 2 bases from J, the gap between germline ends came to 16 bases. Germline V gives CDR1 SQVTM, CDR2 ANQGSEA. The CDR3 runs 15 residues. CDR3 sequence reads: CSVDRLNLRQETQYF. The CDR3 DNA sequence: TGCAGCGTTGACAGGTTAAACCTAAGACAAGAGACCCAGTACTTC.

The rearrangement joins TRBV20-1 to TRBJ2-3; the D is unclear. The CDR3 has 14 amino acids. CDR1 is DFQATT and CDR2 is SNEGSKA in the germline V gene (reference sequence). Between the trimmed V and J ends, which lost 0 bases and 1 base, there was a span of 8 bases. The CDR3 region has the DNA TGCAGTGCTAGAGATAGGGCGCGCACAGATACGCAGTATTTT. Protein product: CSARDRARTDTQYF.

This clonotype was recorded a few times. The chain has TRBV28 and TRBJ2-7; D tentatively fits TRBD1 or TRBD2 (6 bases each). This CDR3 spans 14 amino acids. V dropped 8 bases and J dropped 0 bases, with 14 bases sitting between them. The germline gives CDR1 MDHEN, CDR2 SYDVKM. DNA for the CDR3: TGTGCCAGCCTAGCGCGGGACACCTCCTACGAGCAGTACTTC. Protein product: CASLARDTSYEQYF.

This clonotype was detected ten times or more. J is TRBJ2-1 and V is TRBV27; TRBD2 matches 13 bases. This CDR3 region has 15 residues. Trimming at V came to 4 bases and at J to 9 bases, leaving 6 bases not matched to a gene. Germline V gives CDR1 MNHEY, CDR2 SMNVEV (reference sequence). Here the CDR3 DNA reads TGTGCCAGCAGTTGGACTAGCGGGAGACGGCCTGAGCAGTTCTTC. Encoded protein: CASSWTSGRRPEQFF.

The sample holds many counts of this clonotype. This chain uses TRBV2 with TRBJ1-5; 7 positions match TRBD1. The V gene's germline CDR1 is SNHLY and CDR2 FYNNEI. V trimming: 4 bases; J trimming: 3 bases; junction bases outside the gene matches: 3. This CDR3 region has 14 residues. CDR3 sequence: CASSADRVNQPQHF. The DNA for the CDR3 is TGTGCCAGCAGTGCTGACAGGGTCAATCAGCCCCAGCATTTT.

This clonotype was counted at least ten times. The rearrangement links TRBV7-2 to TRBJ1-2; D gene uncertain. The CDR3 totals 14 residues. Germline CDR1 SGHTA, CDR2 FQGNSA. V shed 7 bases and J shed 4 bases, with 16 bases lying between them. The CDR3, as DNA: TGTGCCAGCACCACTTCGGGCCGAGGCTATGGCTACACCTTC. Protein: CASTTSGRGYGYTF.

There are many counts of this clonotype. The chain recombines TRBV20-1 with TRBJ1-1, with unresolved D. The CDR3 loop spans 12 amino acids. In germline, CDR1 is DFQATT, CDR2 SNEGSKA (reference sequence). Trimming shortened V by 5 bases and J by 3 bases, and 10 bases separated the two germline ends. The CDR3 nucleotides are TGCAGTGCTTGGCCTACCCACACTGAAGCTTTCTTT. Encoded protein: CSAWPTHTEAFF.

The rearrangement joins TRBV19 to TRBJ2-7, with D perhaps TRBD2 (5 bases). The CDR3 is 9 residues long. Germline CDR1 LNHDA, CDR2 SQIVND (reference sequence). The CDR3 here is CASAYEQYF. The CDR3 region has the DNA TGTGCTAGCGCCTACGAGCAGTACTTC. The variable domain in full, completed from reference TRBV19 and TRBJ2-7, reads DGGITQSPKYLFRKEGQNVTLSCEQNLNHDAMYWYRQDPGQGLRLIYYSQIVNDFQKGDIAEGYSVSREKKESFPLTVTSAQKNPTAFYLCASAYEQYFGPGTRLTVT.

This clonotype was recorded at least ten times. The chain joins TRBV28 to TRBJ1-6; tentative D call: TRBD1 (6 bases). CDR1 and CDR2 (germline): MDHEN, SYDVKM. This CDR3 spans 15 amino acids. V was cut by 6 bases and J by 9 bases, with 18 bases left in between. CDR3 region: CASSAEAGGGSPLHF. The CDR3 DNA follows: TGTGCCAGCAGCGCAGAGGCCGGGGGCGGTTCACCCCTCCACTTT.

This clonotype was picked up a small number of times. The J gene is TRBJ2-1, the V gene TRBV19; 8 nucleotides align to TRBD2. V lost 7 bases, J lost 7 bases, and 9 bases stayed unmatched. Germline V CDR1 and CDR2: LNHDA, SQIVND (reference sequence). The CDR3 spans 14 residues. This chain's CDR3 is CASIPAGGRNEQFF. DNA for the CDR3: TGTGCCAGTATTCCGGCGGGAGGTCGTAATGAGCAGTTCTTC.

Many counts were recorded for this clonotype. The CDR3 here is CSARILIPSTDTQYF. For the CDR3, the DNA is TGCAGTGCTAGGATCTTGATACCCAGCACAGATACGCAGTATTTT. This chain links TRBV20-1 with TRBJ2-3, with no clear D. Per germline, CDR1 DFQATT and CDR2 SNEGSKA (reference sequence). This CDR3 region has 15 residues. The V and J ends lost 3 bases and 0 bases respectively, with 13 bases between them.